This T cell receptor beta chain stems from a study of blood T cell repertoires in COVID-19. Across the study: From T cells, B-cell-depleted T cells, or PBMCs came the material, which was cDNA or gDNA.

The germline gives CDR1 SGHNT, CDR2 YENEEA. Between the trimmed V and J ends, which lost 0 bases and 3 bases, there was a span of 7 bases. The length of the CDR3 is 14 residues. Libraries were prepared by immunoSEQ multiplex PCR; TCRdb keeps only in-frame clonotypes and omits some of them. The sample consists of about 200,000 clones, 92% of them appearing once. This clone was counted once. The clonotype was recovered from a man in his 60s with COVID-19, enrolled during active disease. The V call is TRBV11-3, the J call TRBJ2-3, with D hard to call. The sequenced sample consisted of peripheral blood. The CDR3 sequence is CASSLDLLTDTQYF. The CDR3 nucleotides are TGTGCCAGCAGCTTAGACCTTCTTACAGATACGCAGTATTTT.